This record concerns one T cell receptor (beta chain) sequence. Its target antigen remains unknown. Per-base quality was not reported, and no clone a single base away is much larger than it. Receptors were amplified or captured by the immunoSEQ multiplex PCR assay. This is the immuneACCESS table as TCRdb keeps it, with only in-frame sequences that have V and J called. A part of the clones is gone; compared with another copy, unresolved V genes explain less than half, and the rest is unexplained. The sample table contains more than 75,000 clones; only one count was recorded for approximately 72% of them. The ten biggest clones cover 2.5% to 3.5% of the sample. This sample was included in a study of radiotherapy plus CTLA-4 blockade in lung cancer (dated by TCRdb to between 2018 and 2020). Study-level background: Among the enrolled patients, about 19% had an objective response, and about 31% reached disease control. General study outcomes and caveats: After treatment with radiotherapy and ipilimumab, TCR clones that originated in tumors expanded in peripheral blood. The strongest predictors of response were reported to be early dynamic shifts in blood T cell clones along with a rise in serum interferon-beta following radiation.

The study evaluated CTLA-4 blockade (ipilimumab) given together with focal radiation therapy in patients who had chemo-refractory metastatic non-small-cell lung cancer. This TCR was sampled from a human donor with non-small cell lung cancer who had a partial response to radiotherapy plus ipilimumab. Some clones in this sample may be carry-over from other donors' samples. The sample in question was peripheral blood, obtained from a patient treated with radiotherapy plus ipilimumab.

The CDR3 in this case is CASSPDGLAKNIQYF. The nucleotide sequence reads TGTGCCAGCAGCCCGGATGGACTAGCCAAAAACATTCAGTACTTC. The sequence is built from TRBV4-2 and TRBJ2-4, with TRBD2 as a weak D call on 5 bases. The CDR3 covers 15 residues, taking in both the cysteine and the phenylalanine. Here the CDR3 DNA is all that survives: 45 bases in frame from base 1. CDR1 LGHNA and CDR2 YNFKEQ are derived from the germline V gene. Deletion took 4 bases off V and 0 bases off J, with a span of 10 bases between the germline ends.